A single T cell receptor beta chain is shown here with its context. Its antigen is unknown. The protocol was immunoSEQ multiplex PCR, while the TCRdb copy is restricted to in-frame clones and leaves out a portion. The sample has some 64,000 clones, 79% seen once; the top ten hold roughly 0.4%. Germline V lookup: CDR1 SGHAT, CDR2 FQNNGV. This CDR3 has 14 amino acids. The V gene lost 0 bases and the J gene lost 3 bases, with 8 bases spanning the gap. The data were obtained in a study of siplizumab effects on memory and regulatory T cells. Overall study results and limits: The majority of clones, roughly 75-95% of proliferating CD4+ or CD8+ clones, lacked an assignable naive or memory phenotype. To unstimulated subsets, only a minor fraction of alloreactive clones could be mapped. Siplizumab significantly reduced alloreactive sequences traceable to unstimulated CD4+ memory cells.

The sequence was obtained from a human donor in good health. The sample taken for sequencing was memory CD4+ T cells sorted from blood. The rearrangement links TRBV11-2 to TRBJ1-2; D gene unclear. The CDR3 reads CASSLDAGDYGYTF. The CDR3 nucleotides are TGTGCCAGCAGCTTAGATGCAGGAGACTATGGCTACACCTTC.